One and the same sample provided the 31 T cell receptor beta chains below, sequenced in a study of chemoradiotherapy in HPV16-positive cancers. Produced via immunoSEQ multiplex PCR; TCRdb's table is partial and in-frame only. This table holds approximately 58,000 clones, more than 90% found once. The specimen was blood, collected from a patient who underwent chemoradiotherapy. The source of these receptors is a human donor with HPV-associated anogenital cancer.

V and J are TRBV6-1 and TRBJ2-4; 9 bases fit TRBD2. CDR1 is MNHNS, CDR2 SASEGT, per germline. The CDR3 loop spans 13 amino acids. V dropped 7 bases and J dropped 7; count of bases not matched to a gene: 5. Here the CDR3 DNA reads TGTGCCAGCAAGGCTAGCGGGGAGAACATTCAGTACTTC. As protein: CASKASGENIQYF.

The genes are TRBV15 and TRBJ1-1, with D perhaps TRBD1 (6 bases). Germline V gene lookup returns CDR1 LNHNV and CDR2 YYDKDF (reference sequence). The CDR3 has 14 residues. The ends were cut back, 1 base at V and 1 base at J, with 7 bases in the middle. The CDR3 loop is CATSRGTANTEAFF. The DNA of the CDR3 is TGTGCCACCAGCAGAGGGACAGCGAACACTGAAGCTTTCTTT.

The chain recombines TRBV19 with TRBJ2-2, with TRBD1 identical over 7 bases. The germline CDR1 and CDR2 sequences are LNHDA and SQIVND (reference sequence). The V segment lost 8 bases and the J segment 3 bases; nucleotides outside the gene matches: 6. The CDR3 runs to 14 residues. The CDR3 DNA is TGTGCCAGTGCAAGGGACAGCTACACCGGGGAGCTGTTTTTT. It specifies CASARDSYTGELFF.

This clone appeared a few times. CDR3 in amino acids: CAWTILGQGNSPLHF. The CDR3 DNA reads as TGTGCCTGGACCATACTAGGACAGGGAAATTCACCCCTCCACTTT. The chain links TRBV30 to TRBJ1-6; TRBD1 matches 8 bases. Germline CDR1 GTSNPN, CDR2 SVGIG (reference sequence). This CDR3 is 15 amino acids long. Unmatched junction bases numbered 9, after V lost 4 bases and J lost 7 bases.

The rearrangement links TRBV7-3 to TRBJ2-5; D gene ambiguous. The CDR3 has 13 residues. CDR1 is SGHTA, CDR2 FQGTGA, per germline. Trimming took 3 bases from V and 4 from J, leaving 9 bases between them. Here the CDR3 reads CASSFAGRETQYF. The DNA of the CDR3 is TGTGCCAGCAGCTTTGCAGGACGAGAGACCCAGTACTTC.

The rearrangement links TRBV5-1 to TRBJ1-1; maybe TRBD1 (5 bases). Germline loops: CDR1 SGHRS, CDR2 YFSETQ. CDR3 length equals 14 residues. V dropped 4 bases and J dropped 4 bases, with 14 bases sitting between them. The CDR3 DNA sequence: TGCGCCAGCAGCCCGGGGCTCGTTAGCACTGAAGCTTTCTTT. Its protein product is CASSPGLVSTEAFF.

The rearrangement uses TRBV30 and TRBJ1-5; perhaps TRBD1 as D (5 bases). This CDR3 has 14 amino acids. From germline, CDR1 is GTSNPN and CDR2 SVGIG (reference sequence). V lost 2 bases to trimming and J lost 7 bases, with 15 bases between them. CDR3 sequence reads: CAWSNELGGQPQHF. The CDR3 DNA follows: TGTGCCTGGAGTAACGAATTGGGGGGGCAGCCCCAGCATTTT.

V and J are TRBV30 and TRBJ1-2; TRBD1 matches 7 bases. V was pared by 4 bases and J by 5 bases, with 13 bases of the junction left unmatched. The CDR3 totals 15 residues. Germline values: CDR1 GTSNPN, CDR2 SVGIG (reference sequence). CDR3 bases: TGTGCCTGGAACAGGGGATCGGTGGGGGATTATGGCTACACCTTC. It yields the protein CAWNRGSVGDYGYTF.

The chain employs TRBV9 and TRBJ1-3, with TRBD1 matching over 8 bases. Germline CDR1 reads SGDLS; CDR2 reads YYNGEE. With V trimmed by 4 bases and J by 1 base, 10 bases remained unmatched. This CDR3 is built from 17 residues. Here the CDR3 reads CASSSLGTGISGNTIYF. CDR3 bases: TGTGCCAGCAGCTCGCTGGGGACAGGAATTTCTGGAAACACCATATATTTT.

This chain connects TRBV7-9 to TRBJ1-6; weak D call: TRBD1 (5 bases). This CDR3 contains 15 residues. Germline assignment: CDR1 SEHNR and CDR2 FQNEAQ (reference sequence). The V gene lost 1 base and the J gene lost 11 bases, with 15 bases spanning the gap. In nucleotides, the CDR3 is TGTGCCAGCAGCTTAGAGGCCCAGGGTCGGACACCCCTCCACTTT. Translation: CASSLEAQGRTPLHF. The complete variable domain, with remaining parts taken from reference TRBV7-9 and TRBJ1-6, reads DTGVSQNPRHKITKRGQNVTFRCDPISEHNRLYWYRQTLGQGPEFLTYFQNEAQLEKSRLLSDRFSAERPKGSFSTLEIQRTEQGDSAMYLCASSLEAQGRTPLHFGNGTRLTVT.

CDR3 region: CAISETAIGGEKLFF. DNA of the CDR3: TGTGCCATCAGTGAGACAGCCATCGGTGGCGAAAAACTGTTTTTT. The V gene is TRBV10-3, the J gene TRBJ1-4; unclear D gene. The germline gives CDR1 ENHRY, CDR2 SYGVKD. The CDR3 extends over 15 amino acids. Between the trimmed V and J ends, which lost 2 bases and 8 bases, there was a span of 15 bases.

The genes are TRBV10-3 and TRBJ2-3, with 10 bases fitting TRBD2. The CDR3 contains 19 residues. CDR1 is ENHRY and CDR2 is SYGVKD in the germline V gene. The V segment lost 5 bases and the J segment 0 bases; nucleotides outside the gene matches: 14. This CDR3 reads CAISFSGTSEKESTDTQYF. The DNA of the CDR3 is TGTGCCATCAGTTTTTCCGGGACTAGCGAAAAGGAAAGCACAGATACGCAGTATTTT.

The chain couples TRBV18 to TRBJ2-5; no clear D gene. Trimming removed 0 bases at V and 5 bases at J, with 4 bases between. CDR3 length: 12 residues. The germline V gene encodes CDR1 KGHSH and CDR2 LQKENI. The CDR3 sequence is CASSPPDETQYF. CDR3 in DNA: TGTGCCAGCTCACCACCGGACGAGACCCAGTACTTC.

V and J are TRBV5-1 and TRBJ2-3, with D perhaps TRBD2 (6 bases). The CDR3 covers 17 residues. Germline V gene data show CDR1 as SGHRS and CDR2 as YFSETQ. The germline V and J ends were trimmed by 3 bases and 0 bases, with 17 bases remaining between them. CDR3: CASSSQARGPSTDTQYF. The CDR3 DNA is TGCGCCAGCAGCTCTCAAGCGCGGGGTCCTAGCACAGATACGCAGTATTTT.

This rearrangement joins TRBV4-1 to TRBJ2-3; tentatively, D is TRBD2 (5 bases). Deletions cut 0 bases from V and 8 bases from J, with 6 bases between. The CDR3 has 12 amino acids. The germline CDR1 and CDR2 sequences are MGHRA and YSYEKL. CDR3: CASSQERGTQYF. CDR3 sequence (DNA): TGCGCCAGCAGCCAAGAACGGGGTACGCAGTATTTT.

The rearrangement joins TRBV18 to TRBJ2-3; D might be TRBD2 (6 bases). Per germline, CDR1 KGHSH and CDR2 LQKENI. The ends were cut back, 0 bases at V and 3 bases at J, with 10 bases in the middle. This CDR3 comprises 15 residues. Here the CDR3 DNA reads TGTGCCAGCTCACCACCGGGGGGTCGGACAGATACGCAGTATTTT. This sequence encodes CASSPPGGRTDTQYF.

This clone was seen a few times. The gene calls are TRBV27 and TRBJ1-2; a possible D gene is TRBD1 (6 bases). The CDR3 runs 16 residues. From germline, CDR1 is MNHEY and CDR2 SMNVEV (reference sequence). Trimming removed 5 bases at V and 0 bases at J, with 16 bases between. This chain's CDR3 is CASSPLGGGPNYGYTF. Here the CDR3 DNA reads TGTGCCAGCAGTCCCCTTGGGGGGGGCCCTAACTATGGCTACACCTTC.

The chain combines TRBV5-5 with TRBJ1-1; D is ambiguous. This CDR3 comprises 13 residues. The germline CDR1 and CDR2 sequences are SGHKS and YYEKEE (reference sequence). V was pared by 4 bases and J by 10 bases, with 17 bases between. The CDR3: CASSAFPGQAAFF. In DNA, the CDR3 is TGTGCCAGCAGCGCCTTCCCGGGTCAGGCAGCTTTCTTT.

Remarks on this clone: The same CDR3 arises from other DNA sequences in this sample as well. Here the CDR3 DNA reads TGCGCCAGCAGCCAAGATCCTCCACAGGGGGCGCGGGCTGGGGCCAACGTCCTGACTTTC. Translation: CASSQDPPQGARAGANVLTF. The chain joins TRBV4-3 to TRBJ2-6, with 9 positions matching TRBD1. The CDR3 length is 20 residues. Germline-derived CDR1 and CDR2 are LGHNA and YSLEER. Trimming at V came to 0 bases and at J to 2 bases, leaving 11 bases not matched to a gene.

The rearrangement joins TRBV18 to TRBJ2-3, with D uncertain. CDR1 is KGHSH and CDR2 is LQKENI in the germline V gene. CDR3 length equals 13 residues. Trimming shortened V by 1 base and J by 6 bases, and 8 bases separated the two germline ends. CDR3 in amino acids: CASSPQLQDTQYF. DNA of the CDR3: TGTGCCAGCTCACCACAGCTTCAGGATACGCAGTATTTT.

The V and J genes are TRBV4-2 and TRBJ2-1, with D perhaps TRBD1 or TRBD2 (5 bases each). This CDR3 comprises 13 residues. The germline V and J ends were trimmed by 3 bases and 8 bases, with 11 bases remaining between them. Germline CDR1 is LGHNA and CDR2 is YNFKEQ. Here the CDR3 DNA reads TGTGCCAGCAGCCAGGGGGACCGACATGAGCAGTTCTTC. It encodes CASSQGDRHEQFF.

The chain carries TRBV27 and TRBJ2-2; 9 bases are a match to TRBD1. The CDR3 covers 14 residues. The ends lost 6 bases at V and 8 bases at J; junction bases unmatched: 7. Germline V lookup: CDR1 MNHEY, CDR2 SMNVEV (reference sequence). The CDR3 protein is CASSTGTGSGELFF. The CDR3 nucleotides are TGTGCCAGCAGCACCGGGACAGGGTCGGGGGAGCTGTTTTTT.

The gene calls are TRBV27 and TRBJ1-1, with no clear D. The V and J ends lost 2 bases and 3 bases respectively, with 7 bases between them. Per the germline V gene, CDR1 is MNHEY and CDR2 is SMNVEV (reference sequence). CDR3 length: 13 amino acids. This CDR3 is CASSLEIYTEAFF. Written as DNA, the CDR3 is TGTGCCAGCAGTTTAGAAATATACACTGAAGCTTTCTTT.

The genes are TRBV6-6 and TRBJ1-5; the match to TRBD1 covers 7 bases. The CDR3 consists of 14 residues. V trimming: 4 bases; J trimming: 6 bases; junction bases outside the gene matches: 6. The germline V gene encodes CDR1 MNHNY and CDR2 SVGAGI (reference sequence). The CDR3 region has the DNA TGTGCCAGCAGTTTGGCGCAGGGGGGTCAGCCCCAGCATTTT. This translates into CASSLAQGGQPQHF.

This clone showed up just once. CDR3 DNA: TGTGCCAGCAGTCACCGGGGGAGGGGAGTAGGAGAGACCCAGTACTTC. Its translation is CASSHRGRGVGETQYF. The chain links TRBV5-6 to TRBJ2-5; 7 bases match TRBD2. Looked up from germline, CDR1 is SGHDT and CDR2 is YYEEEE. Trimming removed 5 bases from V and 4 bases from J; junction bases left unmatched: 14. The CDR3 extends over 16 amino acids.

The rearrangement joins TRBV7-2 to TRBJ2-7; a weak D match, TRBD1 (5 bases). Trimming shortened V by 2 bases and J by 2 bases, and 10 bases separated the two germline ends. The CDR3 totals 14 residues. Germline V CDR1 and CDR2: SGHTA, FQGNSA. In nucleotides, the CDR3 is TGTGCCAGCAGCTTATCAGGGAATACCTACGAGCAGTACTTC. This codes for CASSLSGNTYEQYF. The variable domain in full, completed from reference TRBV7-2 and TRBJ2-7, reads GAGVSQSPSNKVTEKGKDVELRCDPISGHTALYWYRQSLGQGLEFLIYFQGNSAPDKSGLPSDRFSAERTGGSVSTLTIQRTQQEDSAVYLCASSLSGNTYEQYFGPGTRLTVT.

CDR3 DNA sequence: TGCGCCAGCAGCCAAGGAGGAAGAAGACCTAATGAAAAACTGTTTTTT. It translates to CASSQGGRRPNEKLFF. The chain combines TRBV4-1 with TRBJ1-4; D not resolved. Germline loops: CDR1 MGHRA, CDR2 YSYEKL. The CDR3 has 16 residues. V lost 1 base and J 3 bases, leaving 12 bases between the germline ends.

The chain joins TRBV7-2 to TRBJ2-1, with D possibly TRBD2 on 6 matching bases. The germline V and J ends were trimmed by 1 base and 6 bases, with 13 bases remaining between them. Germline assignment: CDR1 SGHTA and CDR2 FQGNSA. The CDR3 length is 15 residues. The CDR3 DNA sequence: TGTGCCAGCAGCTTAGGTGCTAGCGCGGGCAATGAGCAGTTCTTC. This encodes CASSLGASAGNEQFF.

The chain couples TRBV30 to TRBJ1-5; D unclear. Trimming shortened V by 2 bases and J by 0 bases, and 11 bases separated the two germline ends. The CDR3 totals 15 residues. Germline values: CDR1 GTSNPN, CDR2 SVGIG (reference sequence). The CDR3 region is CAWSPPQPSNQPQHF. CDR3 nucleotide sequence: TGTGCCTGGAGTCCACCCCAGCCTAGCAATCAGCCCCAGCATTTT.

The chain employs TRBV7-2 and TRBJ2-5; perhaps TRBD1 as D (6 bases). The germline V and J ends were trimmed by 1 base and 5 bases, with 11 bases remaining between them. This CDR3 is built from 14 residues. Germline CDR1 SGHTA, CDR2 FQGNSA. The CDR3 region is CASSLGRGRETQYF. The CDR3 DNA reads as TGTGCCAGCAGCTTAGGCAGGGGCCGGGAGACCCAGTACTTC.

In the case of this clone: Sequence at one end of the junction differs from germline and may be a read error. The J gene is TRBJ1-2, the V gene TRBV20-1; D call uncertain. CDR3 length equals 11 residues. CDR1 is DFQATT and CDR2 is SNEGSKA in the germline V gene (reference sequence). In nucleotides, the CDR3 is TGCAGTGCCAGAGGAATCTATGGCTACACCTTC. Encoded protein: CSARGIYGYTF.